This T cell receptor (beta chain) was recorded in a study of blood T cell repertoires in COVID-19 (dated by TCRdb to the early 2020s). A note on the overall study: Samples covering the acute and convalescent phases of COVID-19 were provided by collaborators in the United States, Italy and Spain. The material from the prospective study consisted of cDNA or gDNA derived from T cells, B-cell-depleted T cells, or PBMCs. Subjects who had been exposed to COVID-19, were actively infected with it, or had recovered from it provided the deeply sampled blood TCRbeta repertoires that made up the dataset. The repertoires were released in a freely available public database intended as a resource for research on the immune response to SARS-CoV-2. Samples came from the ongoing ImmuneRACE study (first 160 participants) plus 1,254 subjects from 6 global collaborators. A de-identified subject ID, COVID-19 status, age in years and sex were almost always included in the sample metadata. Where available, HLA class I and class II types were taken from metadata supplied by the sample provider and were not determined by assay-based typing.

TCRbeta CDR3 regions were amplified from genomic DNA by means of the immunoSEQ Assay, a bias-controlled multiplex PCR. Processing in the source paper ran as follows. The number of nucleated cells in each sample was estimated from the amplification of reference gene primers within the assay. To quantify the absolute abundance of each unique TCRbeta CDR3 rearrangement, sequence reads were collapsed and filtered. For each sample, productive Simpson clonality was calculated as the square root of Simpson's diversity index over productive rearrangements. TCRdb obtained this table from immuneACCESS and retained in-frame rearrangements with V and J assigned. These tables miss some clones; where compared with another copy, unresolved V genes account for less than half of the shortfall, and the remainder is unexplained. The DNA was the basis for D and trimming; V, J and clone size are from that table. In this sample the table shows over 200,000 clones, over 75% of which occur a single time. Jointly, the top ten make up around 5.1% of the sample.

Study-wide conclusions, independent of this receptor: How much clinical and demographic metadata was included differed by source and by participant, and the metadata was provided uncurated.

Details on this clone: Its antigen is currently not known. No base qualities exist here, and no much larger clone lies one base off it. Other DNA sequences within the sample encode an identical CDR3.

Here V drops 5 bases and J drops 3 bases, and the junction holds 5 bases not matched to any gene. Reading the germline V gene (reference sequence) gives CDR1 LNHDA and CDR2 SQIVND. Its CDR3 holds 15 amino acids, cysteine through phenylalanine. Of all the DNA, just the CDR3 is kept, 45 bases in frame from base 1. The collaborating institutions used their own protocols to collect whole blood in K2EDTA tubes. Collaborator samples were shipped for TCRbeta analysis as frozen whole blood, isolated PBMCs, or DNA extracted from either sample type. This receptor was taken from a human donor in a cohort sampled during active COVID-19. The rearranged chain carries TRBV19 and TRBJ2-2, and 8 junctional nucleotides match TRBD1. Sequences were obtained from peripheral blood. The DNA sequence is given as TGTGCCAGTAGTCGTCAGGGGGCTGACACCGGGGAGCTGTTTTTT. Its protein is CASSRQGADTGELFF.